A single sample gave rise to the 27 T cell receptor beta chains below, sequenced in a study of T cell responses to AZD1222 COVID-19 vaccine. Generated by immunoSEQ multiplex PCR, the TCRdb table keeps only in-frame clones and is missing some. Here the sample spans roughly 120,000 clones, around 89% being singletons. Here the sequenced sample was peripheral blood, taken on day 0 of AZD1222 vaccination. Receptors originate from an adult in good health.

The chain links TRBV9 to TRBJ2-3; possibly TRBD1 or TRBD2 for D (6 bases each). The CDR3 sequence is 16 residues long. Trimming took 2 bases from V and 2 from J, leaving 15 bases between them. CDR1 is SGDLS and CDR2 is YYNGEE in the germline V gene. The CDR3 region is CASSVWRGANTDTQYF. CDR3 in DNA: TGTGCCAGCAGCGTTTGGAGGGGGGCCAACACAGATACGCAGTATTTT. The whole variable domain, remainder taken from reference TRBV9 and TRBJ2-3, is DSGVTQTPKHLITATGQRVTLRCSPRSGDLSVYWYQQSLDQGLQFLIQYYNGEERAKGNILERFSAQQFPDLHSELNLSSLELGDSALYFCASSVWRGANTDTQYFGPGTRLTVL.

The chain links TRBV5-1 to TRBJ1-2, with D perhaps TRBD1 (6 bases). CDR3 length equals 15 residues. The V gene's germline CDR1 is SGHRS and CDR2 YFSETQ. The V and J ends lost 4 bases and 5 bases respectively, with 18 bases between them. As DNA, the CDR3 is TGCGCCAGCAGCCTCCGTGACAGGCTGGATTATGGCTACACCTTC. Its translation: CASSLRDRLDYGYTF.

This clone was recorded once. The rearrangement joins TRBV9 to TRBJ2-7, with D perhaps TRBD2 (5 bases). In germline, CDR1 is SGDLS, CDR2 YYNGEE. Trimming removed 0 bases at V and 4 bases at J, with 11 bases between. The CDR3 consists of 14 residues. This CDR3 reads CASSVGGVSYEQYF. CDR3 DNA: TGTGCCAGCAGCGTAGGGGGAGTCTCTTACGAGCAGTACTTC.

CDR3 sequence: CASNSNEQFF. The CDR3 nucleotides read TGTGCCAGCAATAGCAATGAGCAGTTCTTC. The rearrangement links TRBV2 to TRBJ2-1; no reliable D call. V shed 7 bases and J shed 6 bases, with 4 bases lying between them. Germline CDR1 and CDR2: SNHLY and FYNNEI. There are 10 residues in the CDR3.

At least ten counts were recorded for this clone. This chain connects TRBV27 to TRBJ1-5; possible D gene TRBD1, 5 bases. Trimming pared 6 bases from V and 3 bases from J, leaving 9 bases between. The CDR3 runs to 13 residues. Germline values: CDR1 MNHEY, CDR2 SMNVEV (reference sequence). CDR3 residues: CASRPGNNQPQHF. CDR3 in DNA: TGTGCCAGCAGACCAGGGAACAATCAGCCCCAGCATTTT.

This rearrangement joins TRBV9 to TRBJ2-3; 9 bases match TRBD2. CDR1 and CDR2 from the germline V gene are SGDLS and YYNGEE. The CDR3 is 16 amino acids. V lost 2 bases to trimming and J lost 2 bases; unmatched junction nucleotides: 6. CDR3 loop: CASSVSGGGDTDTQYF. The CDR3 DNA follows: TGTGCCAGCAGCGTTTCGGGCGGGGGGGACACAGATACGCAGTATTTT.

The rearrangement links TRBV10-3 to TRBJ2-3; 9 positions agree with TRBD2. Germline-derived CDR1 and CDR2 are ENHRY and SYGVKD. This CDR3 region has 12 residues. After removal of 10 bases from V and 4 bases from J, the junction contained 3 bases not matched to a gene. CDR3 bases: TGTGCCACCGCGGGGGGGCCAGATACGCAGTATTTT. Its translation: CATAGGPDTQYF.

The chain joins TRBV30 to TRBJ2-3; 10 positions match TRBD1. Trimming took 1 base from V and 3 from J; bases not matched to a gene: 10. Germline V lookup: CDR1 GTSNPN, CDR2 SVGIG (reference sequence). The CDR3 length is 17 residues. CDR3 sequence reads: CAWSAPNQDRGTDTQYF. Written as DNA, the CDR3 is TGTGCCTGGAGTGCCCCGAACCAGGACAGGGGGACAGATACGCAGTATTTT.

The V and J genes are TRBV19 and TRBJ1-1; D unresolved. The CDR3 consists of 12 residues. CDR1 LNHDA and CDR2 SQIVND come from the germline V gene (reference sequence). With 6 bases removed from V and 7 bases from J, the gap between germline ends came to 12 bases. This CDR3 reads CASRPTLNEAFF. The DNA of the CDR3 is TGTGCCAGTAGACCGACTTTAAATGAAGCTTTCTTT.

The V and J genes are TRBV5-1 and TRBJ2-7; D ambiguous. V lost 5 bases and J 3 bases, leaving 12 bases between the germline ends. There are 13 residues in the CDR3. The germline V gene encodes CDR1 SGHRS and CDR2 YFSETQ. The CDR3 protein is CASRYGTDYEQYF. The CDR3 region has the DNA TGCGCCAGCAGGTACGGCACCGACTACGAGCAGTACTTC.

The J gene is TRBJ1-1, the V gene TRBV6-5; 12 nucleotides align to TRBD1. Trimming took 7 bases from V and 10 from J; bases not matched to a gene: 7. This CDR3 spans 13 amino acids. Germline loops: CDR1 MNHEY, CDR2 SVGAGI. The CDR3: CASTVGTGGRAFF. The CDR3 DNA reads TGTGCCAGCACCGTCGGGACAGGGGGCCGAGCTTTCTTT.

This clone was seen once. This CDR3 is CASFWETQYF. CDR3 nucleotides: TGTGCCAGCTTTTGGGAGACCCAGTACTTC. The J gene is TRBJ2-5, the V gene TRBV6-5; D call uncertain. Deletions cut 8 bases from V and 5 bases from J, with 6 bases between. The germline gives CDR1 MNHEY, CDR2 SVGAGI. This CDR3 contains 10 residues.

The chain is built from TRBV2 and TRBJ2-1, with a tentative D call TRBD2 (6 bases). The CDR3 spans 15 residues. Between the trimmed V and J ends, which lost 4 bases and 3 bases, there was a span of 13 bases. In germline, CDR1 is SNHLY, CDR2 FYNNEI. In nucleotides, the CDR3 is TGTGCCAGCAGTGTCCGGGAGCCCAGCTACAATGAGCAGTTCTTC. This translates into CASSVREPSYNEQFF.

The chain combines TRBV28 with TRBJ2-7, with D hard to call. The germline V gene has CDR1 MDHEN and CDR2 SYDVKM. There are 11 residues in the CDR3. Trimming removed 6 bases from V and 11 bases from J, with 14 bases in between. The CDR3 region is CASSQGMGKYF. In DNA, the CDR3 is TGTGCCAGCAGCCAAGGAATGGGAAAGTACTTC. Together with reference TRBV28 and TRBJ2-7, the CDR3 gives the full variable domain: DVKVTQSSRYLVKRTGEKVFLECVQDMDHENMFWYRQDPGLGLRLIYFSYDVKMKEKGDIPEGYSVSREKKERFSLILESASTNQTSMYLCASSQGMGKYFGPGTRLTVT.

This chain uses TRBV19 with TRBJ2-1, with 7 bases identical to TRBD2. The germline V gene encodes CDR1 LNHDA and CDR2 SQIVND (reference sequence). V dropped 5 bases and J dropped 5; count of bases not matched to a gene: 6. The CDR3 runs to 14 residues. The chain's CDR3 is CASSLREINNEQFF. The CDR3 bases are TGTGCCAGTAGTCTGCGGGAGATCAACAATGAGCAGTTCTTC.

The chain links TRBV7-3 to TRBJ1-2; possibly TRBD1 for D (6 bases). V was shortened by 0 bases and J by 4 bases, with 15 bases between the two germline ends. Germline values: CDR1 SGHTA, CDR2 FQGTGA. This CDR3 is built from 16 residues. As DNA, the CDR3 is TGTGCCAGCAGCTTAACTTCGGGGACAAGTGTCTATGGCTACACCTTC. As protein: CASSLTSGTSVYGYTF.

The chain employs TRBV28 and TRBJ1-1; D might be TRBD1 (5 bases). Germline V CDR1 and CDR2: MDHEN, SYDVKM. The CDR3 spans 10 residues. The germline V and J ends were trimmed by 11 bases and 7 bases, with 11 bases remaining between them. CDR3 residues: CASGTLEAFF. The CDR3, as DNA: TGTGCCTCAGGGACCCTTGAAGCTTTCTTT.

The chain couples TRBV5-6 to TRBJ2-5; a weak D match, TRBD1 (6 bases). The germline V gene encodes CDR1 SGHDT and CDR2 YYEEEE. V dropped 3 bases and J dropped 7 bases, with 22 bases sitting between them. CDR3 size: 16 residues. The DNA of the CDR3 is TGTGCCAGCAGCTATACTACAGTACAGGGCCCAGGGACCCAGTACTTC. Translation: CASSYTTVQGPGTQYF. The complete variable domain, with remaining parts taken from reference TRBV5-6 and TRBJ2-5, reads DAGVTQSPTHLIKTRGQQVTLRCSPKSGHDTVSWYQQALGQGPQFIFQYYEEEERQRGNFPDRFSGHQFPNYSSELNVNALLLGDSALYLCASSYTTVQGPGTQYFGPGTRLLVL.

This clone was detected only once. V and J are TRBV16 and TRBJ1-2, with D possibly TRBD1 on 6 matching bases. The CDR3 length is 14 residues. Per the germline V gene, CDR1 is KGHSY and CDR2 is FQNENV. Trimming shortened V by 0 bases and J by 4 bases, and 9 bases separated the two germline ends. CDR3 nucleotide sequence: TGTGCCAGCAGCCAATCTGAGGACAGCTATGGCTACACCTTC. It codes for CASSQSEDSYGYTF.

This clone was seen only a few times. The chain combines TRBV4-1 with TRBJ1-4; perhaps TRBD1 as D (6 bases). V lost 1 base, J lost 5 bases, and 14 bases lay in between. The CDR3 covers 16 residues. Per germline, CDR1 MGHRA and CDR2 YSYEKL. The CDR3 DNA follows: TGCGCCAGCAGCCAAGGGTTCGGGGGCCAAAATGAAAAACTGTTTTTT. This translates into CASSQGFGGQNEKLFF.

The chain links TRBV15 to TRBJ1-5; D unclear. Between the trimmed V and J ends, which lost 1 base and 6 bases, there was a span of 19 bases. The CDR3 sequence is 17 residues long. Germline CDR1 LNHNV, CDR2 YYDKDF (reference sequence). The DNA of the CDR3 is TGTGCCACCAGCAGAGCCCATGACCGGCGATTCCGTCAGCCCCAGCATTTT. It translates to CATSRAHDRRFRQPQHF.

The V call is TRBV7-2, the J call TRBJ2-1; 8 bases are a match to TRBD2. With V trimmed by 2 bases and J by 9 bases, 6 bases remained unmatched. This CDR3 contains 14 residues. Germline CDR1 SGHTA, CDR2 FQGNSA. In DNA form, the CDR3 reads TGTGCCAGCAGCTTACGCGGACTAGCCGTTGAGCAGTTCTTC. Amino acid sequence: CASSLRGLAVEQFF.

This chain connects TRBV10-3 to TRBJ1-5; D not certain. Germline CDR1 is ENHRY and CDR2 is SYGVKD. V was pared by 7 bases and J by 0 bases, with 7 bases between. The CDR3 totals 13 residues. CDR3 DNA: TGTGCCATCACTGGTGATAGCAATCAGCCCCAGCATTTT. It yields the protein CAITGDSNQPQHF.

The chain has TRBV18 and TRBJ1-4; weak D call: TRBD1 (6 bases). V was pared by 6 bases and J by 5 bases, with 13 bases between. CDR3 size: 14 residues. From germline, CDR1 is KGHSH and CDR2 LQKENI. CDR3 in amino acids: CASSIQGLNEKLFF. In nucleotides, the CDR3 is TGTGCCAGCTCGATCCAGGGGTTGAATGAAAAACTGTTTTTT.

This chain links TRBV7-2 with TRBJ2-5; 8 positions match TRBD2. With 1 base clipped from V and 4 bases from J, the junction kept 11 bases outside the gene matches. CDR3 length: 17 residues. The germline V gene encodes CDR1 SGHTA and CDR2 FQGNSA. CDR3 sequence (DNA): TGTGCCAGCAGCTTAGGGGGCAGCGGGGGAATCAGAGAGACCCAGTACTTC. Protein product: CASSLGGSGGIRETQYF.

The rearrangement links TRBV6-5 to TRBJ1-2, with 7 positions matching TRBD1. Germline CDR1 MNHEY, CDR2 SVGAGI. Trimming at V came to 8 bases and at J to 8 bases, leaving 8 bases not matched to a gene. This CDR3 has 12 residues. CDR3 DNA: TGTGCCAGCTGGGTAGGGGGCGCGGGCTACACCTTC. The encoded protein is CASWVGGAGYTF.

Here the CDR3 DNA reads TGTGCCAGCAGCCCCCGACTGAGGGGAGCTAGCACAGATACGCAGTATTTT. Translated: CASSPRLRGASTDTQYF. The V and J genes are TRBV7-2 and TRBJ2-3, with D perhaps assigned TRBD1 or TRBD2 (5 bases each). The ends were cut back, 5 bases at V and 0 bases at J, with 18 bases in the middle. The CDR3 sequence is 17 residues long. CDR1 is SGHTA, CDR2 FQGNSA, per germline. Drawing the rest from reference TRBV7-2 and TRBJ2-3, the complete variable domain is GAGVSQSPSNKVTEKGKDVELRCDPISGHTALYWYRQSLGQGLEFLIYFQGNSAPDKSGLPSDRFSAERTGGSVSTLTIQRTQQEDSAVYLCASSPRLRGASTDTQYFGPGTRLTVL.